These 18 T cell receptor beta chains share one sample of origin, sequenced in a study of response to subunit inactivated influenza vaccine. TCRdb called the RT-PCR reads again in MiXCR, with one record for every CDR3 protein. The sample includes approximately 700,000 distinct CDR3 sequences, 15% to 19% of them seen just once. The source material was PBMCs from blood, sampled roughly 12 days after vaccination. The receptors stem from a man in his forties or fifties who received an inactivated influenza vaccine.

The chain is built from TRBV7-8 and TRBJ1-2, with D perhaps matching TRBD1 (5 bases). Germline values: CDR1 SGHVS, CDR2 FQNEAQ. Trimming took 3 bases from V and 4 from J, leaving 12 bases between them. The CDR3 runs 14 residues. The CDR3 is CASSLGQTFYGYTF. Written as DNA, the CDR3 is TGTGCCAGCAGCTTGGGGCAGACCTTCTATGGCTACACCTTC.

CDR3 DNA sequence: TGTGCCAGTAGTATTGGCAGGGGCTACGAGCAGTACTTC. Residues: CASSIGRGYEQYF. V usage is TRBV19 and J usage is TRBJ2-7, with D maybe TRBD1 (6 bases). V lost 3 bases, J lost 3 bases, and 9 bases lay in between. CDR1 is LNHDA and CDR2 is SQIVND in the germline V gene (reference sequence). This CDR3 has 13 amino acids.

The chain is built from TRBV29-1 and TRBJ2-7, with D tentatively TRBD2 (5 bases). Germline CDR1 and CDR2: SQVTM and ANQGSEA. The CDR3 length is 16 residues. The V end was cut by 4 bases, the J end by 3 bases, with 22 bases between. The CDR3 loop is CSVAGIRLGSIYEQYF. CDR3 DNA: TGCAGCGTTGCCGGCATACGACTGGGGAGTATCTACGAGCAGTACTTC.

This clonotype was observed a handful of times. CDR3 protein: CASKVRINQPQHF. The CDR3 nucleotides are TGTGCCAGTAAAGTGAGGATAAATCAGCCCCAGCATTTT. This chain uses TRBV5-6 with TRBJ1-5; no clear D gene. The CDR3 sequence is 13 residues long. Trimming left V 8 bases short and J 4 bases short, with 13 bases between. The V gene's germline CDR1 is SGHDT and CDR2 YYEEEE. Combining the CDR3 with reference TRBV5-6 and TRBJ1-5 gives the whole variable domain DAGVTQSPTHLIKTRGQQVTLRCSPKSGHDTVSWYQQALGQGPQFIFQYYEEEERQRGNFPDRFSGHQFPNYSSELNVNALLLGDSALYLCASKVRINQPQHFGDGTRLSIL.

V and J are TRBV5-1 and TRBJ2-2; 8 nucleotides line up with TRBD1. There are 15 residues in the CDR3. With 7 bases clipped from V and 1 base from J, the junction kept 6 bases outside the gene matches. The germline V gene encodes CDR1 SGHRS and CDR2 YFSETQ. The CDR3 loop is CASVDGTGNTGELFF. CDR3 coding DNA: TGCGCCAGCGTGGACGGGACAGGGAACACCGGGGAGCTGTTTTTT.

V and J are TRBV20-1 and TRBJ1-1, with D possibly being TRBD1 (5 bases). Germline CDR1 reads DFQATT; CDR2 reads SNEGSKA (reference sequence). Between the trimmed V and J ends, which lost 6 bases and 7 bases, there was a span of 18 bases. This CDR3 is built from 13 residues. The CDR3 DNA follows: TGCAGTGCGAGGTGGCCGGGACTAGATGAAGCTTTCTTT. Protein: CSARWPGLDEAFF.

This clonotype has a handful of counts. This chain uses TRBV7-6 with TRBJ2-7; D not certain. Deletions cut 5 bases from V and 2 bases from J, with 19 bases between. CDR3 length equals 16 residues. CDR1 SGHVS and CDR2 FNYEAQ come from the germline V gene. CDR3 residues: CASSEALGPRPYEQYF. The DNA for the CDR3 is TGTGCCAGCAGCGAAGCCCTAGGTCCCCGACCCTACGAGCAGTACTTC.

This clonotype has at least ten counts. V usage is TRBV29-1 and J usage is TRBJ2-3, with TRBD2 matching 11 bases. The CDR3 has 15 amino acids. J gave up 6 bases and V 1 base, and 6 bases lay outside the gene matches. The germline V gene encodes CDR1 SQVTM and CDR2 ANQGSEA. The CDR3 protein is CSVEGSSGRLDTQYF. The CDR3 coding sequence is TGCAGCGTTGAAGGTTCTAGCGGGAGGTTGGATACGCAGTATTTT.

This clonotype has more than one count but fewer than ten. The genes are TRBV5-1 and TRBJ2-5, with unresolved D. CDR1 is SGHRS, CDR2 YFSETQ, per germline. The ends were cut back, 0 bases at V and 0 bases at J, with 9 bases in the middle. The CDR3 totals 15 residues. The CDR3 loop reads CASSLDQRYQETQYF. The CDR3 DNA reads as TGCGCCAGCAGCTTGGATCAGAGGTACCAAGAGACCCAGTACTTC.

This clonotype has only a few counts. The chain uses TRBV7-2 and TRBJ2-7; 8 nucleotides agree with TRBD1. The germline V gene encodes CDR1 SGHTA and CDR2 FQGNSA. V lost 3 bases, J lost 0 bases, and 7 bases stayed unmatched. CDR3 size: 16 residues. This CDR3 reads CASSFSGTGFSYEQYF. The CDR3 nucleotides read TGTGCCAGCAGCTTCTCCGGGACAGGATTCTCCTACGAGCAGTACTTC.

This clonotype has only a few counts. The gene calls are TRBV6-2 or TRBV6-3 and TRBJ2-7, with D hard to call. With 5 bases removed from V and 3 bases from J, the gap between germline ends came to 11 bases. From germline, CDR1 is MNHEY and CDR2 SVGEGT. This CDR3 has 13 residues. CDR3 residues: CASSRDGFYEQYF. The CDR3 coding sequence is TGTGCCAGCAGTAGAGACGGATTCTACGAGCAGTACTTC.

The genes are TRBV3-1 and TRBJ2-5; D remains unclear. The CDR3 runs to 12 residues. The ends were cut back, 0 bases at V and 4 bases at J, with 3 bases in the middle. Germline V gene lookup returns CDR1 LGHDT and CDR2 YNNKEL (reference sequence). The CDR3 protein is CASSQDAETQYF. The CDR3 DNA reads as TGTGCCAGCAGCCAAGACGCAGAGACCCAGTACTTC.

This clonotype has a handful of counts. This CDR3 is CASSSGTGGLEQYF. The DNA for the CDR3 is TGTGCCAGCAGCTCCGGGACAGGGGGCCTCGAGCAGTACTTC. This chain connects TRBV7-9 to TRBJ2-7; 12 bases are a match to TRBD1. Germline loops: CDR1 SEHNR, CDR2 FQNEAQ (reference sequence). The CDR3 spans 14 residues. V shed 4 bases and J 6 bases; nucleotides not matched to a gene: 4.

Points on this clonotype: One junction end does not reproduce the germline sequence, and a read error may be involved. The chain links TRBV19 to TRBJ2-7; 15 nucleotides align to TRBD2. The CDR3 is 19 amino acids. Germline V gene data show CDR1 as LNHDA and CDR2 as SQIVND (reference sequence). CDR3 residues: CASSRRTSGRARTAYEQYF. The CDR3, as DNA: TGTGCCAGTAGTCGGCGGACTAGCGGGAGGGCCCGAACCGCCTACGAGCAGTACTTT.

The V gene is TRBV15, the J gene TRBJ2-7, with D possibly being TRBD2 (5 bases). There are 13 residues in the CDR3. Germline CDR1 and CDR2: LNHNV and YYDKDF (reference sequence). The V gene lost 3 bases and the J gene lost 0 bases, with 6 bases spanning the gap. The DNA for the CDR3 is TGTGCCACCAGCAGGGCGGGCTCCTACGAGCAGTACTTC. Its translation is CATSRAGSYEQYF.

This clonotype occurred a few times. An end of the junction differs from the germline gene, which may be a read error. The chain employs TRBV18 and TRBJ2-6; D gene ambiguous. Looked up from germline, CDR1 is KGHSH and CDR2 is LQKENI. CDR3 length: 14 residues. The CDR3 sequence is CASSKGSEANVLTF. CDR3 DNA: TGTGCCAGCTCGAAGGGCTCTGAGGCCAACGTCCTGACTTTC. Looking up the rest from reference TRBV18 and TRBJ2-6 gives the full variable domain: NAGVMQNPRHLVRRRGQEARLRCSPMKGHSHVYWYRQLPEEGLKFMVYLQKENIIDESGMPKERFSAEFPKEGPSILRIQQVVRGDSAAYFCASSKGSEANVLTFGAGSRLTVL.

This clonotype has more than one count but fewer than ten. CDR3 nucleotide sequence: TGTGCCAGCAGCTTAGTGCGGGGTAGCTATGGCTACACCTTC. Its translation: CASSLVRGSYGYTF. This chain uses TRBV11-2 with TRBJ1-2; D uncertain. CDR1 and CDR2 (germline): SGHAT, FQNNGV. The CDR3 is 14 residues long. Trimming stripped 1 base from V and 4 bases from J, with 10 bases between. The full variable domain, in which reference TRBV11-2 and TRBJ1-2 provide the parts outside the CDR3, is EAGVAQSPRYKIIEKRQSVAFWCNPISGHATLYWYQQILGQGPKLLIQFQNNGVVDDSQLPKDRFSAERLKGVDSTLKIQPAKLEDSAVYLCASSLVRGSYGYTFGSGTRLTVV.

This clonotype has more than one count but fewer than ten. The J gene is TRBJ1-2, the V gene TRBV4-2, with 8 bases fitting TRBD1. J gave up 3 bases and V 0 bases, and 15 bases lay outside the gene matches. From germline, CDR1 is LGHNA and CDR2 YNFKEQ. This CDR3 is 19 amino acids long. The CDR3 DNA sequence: TGTGCCAGCAGCCAAGAGGGACGCAGGGGGCGATATGGGTACTATGGCTACACCTTC. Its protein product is CASSQEGRRGRYGYYGYTF.